This TCR beta chain was documented in a study of T cells in localized non-small cell lung cancer. The table came from immunoSEQ multiplex PCR; TCRdb's copy has only in-frame clones and leaves some out. Of roughly 1,400 clones in the sample, roughly 34% were seen once. V dropped 8 bases and J dropped 3; count of bases not matched to a gene: 7. CDR3 length: 14 amino acids. Germline values: CDR1 SGHNT, CDR2 YENEEA. This clone was seen only a few times. The source is a woman aged 35-75 years with stage I squamous cell lung carcinoma. The V gene is TRBV11-3, the J gene TRBJ1-3, with 7 nucleotides matching TRBD1. Here the sequenced sample was lung tumor tissue, taken before any cancer treatment. The CDR3 loop reads CASLDREYGNTIYF. Written as DNA, the CDR3 is TGTGCCAGCCTAGACAGGGAGTATGGAAACACCATATATTTT.